The rows below give T cell receptor beta chains drawn from one sample of a study of control samples from healthy donors and cancer patients. Clones were read by immunoSEQ multiplex PCR, and TCRdb kept only the in-frame ones, dropping some. The sample has tens of thousands of clones, roughly 90% seen once. Sequencing input: blood. These receptors were taken from a man aged 50 or older in good health. Each CDR3 is given with its conserved first and last residue. Each record gives: CDR3 protein, CDR3 DNA, clone size, J gene, V gene, D gene. The D gene is left open where the match is weak. Rows may omit the clone size; those that give it use once, few, many or a size class.

CDR3: CASSFQGATGANVLTF
DNA: TGTGCCAGCAGCTTCCAGGGCGCCACTGGGGCCAACGTCCTGACTTTC
size: .
J: TRBJ2-6
V: TRBV5-6
D: .

CDR3: CSGGTVGDEKLFF
DNA: TGCAGCGGTGGGACAGTGGGGGATGAAAAACTGTTTTTT
size: .
J: TRBJ1-4
V: TRBV29-1
D: TRBD1

CDR3: CASSSRAGNYGYTF
DNA: TGTGCCAGCAGCTCGCGGGCGGGGAACTATGGCTACACCTTC
size: .
J: TRBJ1-2
V: TRBV11-3
D: .

CDR3: CASSPTPTVSGNTIYF
DNA: TGTGCCAGCTCACCTACCCCGACAGTTTCTGGAAACACCATATATTTT
size: .
J: TRBJ1-3
V: TRBV18
D: .

CDR3: CASSLGEDTEAFF
DNA: TGTGCCAGCAGTTTGGGGGAGGACACTGAAGCTTTCTTT
size: .
J: TRBJ1-1
V: TRBV6-4
D: .

CDR3: CASSPGPGSTEAFF
DNA: TGTGCCAGTAGTCCTGGACCGGGGAGCACTGAAGCTTTCTTT
size: .
J: TRBJ1-1
V: TRBV19
D: .

CDR3: CASSLEPGAKYEQYF
DNA: TGTGCCAGCAGCTTGGAGCCGGGGGCCAAGTACGAGCAGTACTTC
size: .
J: TRBJ2-7
V: TRBV5-4
D: .

CDR3: CATTSRGGPSSYNSPLHF
DNA: TGTGCCACCACGTCCCGTGGGGGGCCGAGCTCCTATAATTCACCCCTCCACTTT
size: .
J: TRBJ1-6
V: TRBV19
D: .

CDR3: CASSLDTSGGYNEQFF
DNA: TGTGCCAGCAGCTTAGATACTAGCGGGGGCTACAATGAGCAGTTCTTC
size: once
J: TRBJ2-1
V: TRBV11-3
D: TRBD2

CDR3: CASSLEVAGETQYF
DNA: TGTGCCAGCAGCTTAGAGGTCGCTGGGGAGACCCAGTACTTC
size: .
J: TRBJ2-5
V: TRBV7-9
D: .

CDR3: CASSYSAGGPTEAFF
DNA: TGTGCCAGCAGTTACTCGGCAGGGGGTCCCACTGAAGCTTTCTTT
size: .
J: TRBJ1-1
V: TRBV6-5
D: TRBD1

CDR3: CASSQEGQGPTTNEKLFF
DNA: TGTGCCAGCAGCCAAGAGGGACAGGGCCCTACAACTAATGAAAAACTGTTTTTT
size: .
J: TRBJ1-4
V: TRBV4-2
D: TRBD1

CDR3: CASSYPDRNYGYTF
DNA: TGTGCCAGCAGTTACCCGGACAGGAACTATGGCTACACCTTC
size: .
J: TRBJ1-2
V: TRBV6-2/TRBV6-3
D: TRBD1

CDR3: CASSVMGAGRQFF
DNA: TGTGCCAGCAGTGTAATGGGGGCCGGGCGGCAGTTCTTC
size: .
J: TRBJ2-1
V: TRBV2
D: .